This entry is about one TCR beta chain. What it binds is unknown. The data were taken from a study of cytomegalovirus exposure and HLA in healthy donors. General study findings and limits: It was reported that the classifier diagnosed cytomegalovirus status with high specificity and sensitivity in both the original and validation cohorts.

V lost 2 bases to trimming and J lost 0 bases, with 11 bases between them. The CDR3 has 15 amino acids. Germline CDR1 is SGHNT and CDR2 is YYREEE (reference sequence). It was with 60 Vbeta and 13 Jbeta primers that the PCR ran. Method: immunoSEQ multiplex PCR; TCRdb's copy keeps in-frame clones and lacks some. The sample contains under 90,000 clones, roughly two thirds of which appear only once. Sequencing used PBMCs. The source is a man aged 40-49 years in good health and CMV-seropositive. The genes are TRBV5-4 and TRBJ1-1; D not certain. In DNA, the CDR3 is TGTGCCAGCAGCTTTTTCGGGGAATTGAACACTGAAGCTTTCTTT. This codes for CASSFFGELNTEAFF.